This note documents a single TCR beta chain sequence. The antigen is not known. This entry belongs to a study of graft-versus-host responses after intestinal transplantation. The germline V gene encodes CDR1 SGHRS and CDR2 YFSETQ. V lost 5 bases and J 0 bases, leaving 6 bases between the germline ends. The CDR3 covers 14 residues. Assay: immunoSEQ multiplex PCR; the TCRdb copy retains only in-frame clones and omits some. The sample contains 95,000 to 110,000 clones, roughly 90% of which appear only once. Sequencing was performed on unstimulated CD4+ T cells sorted from spleen or lymph node cells, taken before transplant. This chain joins TRBV5-1 and TRBJ1-6; D possibly corresponds to TRBD1 (6 bases). This TCR came from a human donor who was the organ donor for an intestinal transplant. The CDR3 here is CASRQGSYNSPLHF. The CDR3 DNA reads as TGCGCCAGCAGACAGGGCTCCTATAATTCACCCCTCCACTTT. Filled out from reference TRBV5-1 and TRBJ1-6, the complete variable domain reads KAGVTQTPRYLIKTRGQQVTLSCSPISGHRSVSWYQQTPGQGLQFLFEYFSETQRNKGNFPGRFSGRQFSNSRSEMNVSTLELGDSALYLCASRQGSYNSPLHFGNGTRLTVT.